This entry lists 13 T cell receptor beta chains sequenced from one sample in a study of shared clonotypes between healthy human individuals. Some clones are missing from TCRdb's copy, which holds only in-frame ones; the method was immunoSEQ multiplex PCR. This repertoire shows about 2 million clones, over 85% found once; its top ten account for around 0.13%. The sequenced material came from naive CD4+ T cells sorted from blood. As to subset: CD45RA+ positively selected. The receptors here all came from a man between 18 and 29 years old in good health.

The chain combines TRBV6-5 with TRBJ2-7; 7 nucleotides line up with TRBD1. After removal of 5 bases from V and 2 bases from J, the junction contained 6 bases not matched to a gene. The length of the CDR3 is 14 residues. The germline V gene has CDR1 MNHEY and CDR2 SVGAGI. CDR3 amino acids: CASSPRGIPYEQYF. For the CDR3, the DNA is TGTGCCAGCAGTCCCAGGGGGATCCCCTACGAGCAGTACTTC.

The rearrangement joins TRBV5-4 to TRBJ1-2, with D perhaps matching TRBD1 (5 bases). The germline V and J ends were trimmed by 9 bases and 3 bases, with 18 bases remaining between them. Germline CDR1 reads SGHNT; CDR2 reads YYREEE (reference sequence). The CDR3 length is 14 residues. In DNA form, the CDR3 reads TGTGCCACCCCGAAGAGTCCGGGGGACTATGGCTACACCTTC. Its protein is CATPKSPGDYGYTF.

For this clone: The junction departs from germline at one end; a sequencing error may be responsible. The chain combines TRBV7-9 with TRBJ2-7; possibly TRBD2 for D (6 bases). Per germline, CDR1 SEHNR and CDR2 FQNEAQ (reference sequence). The CDR3 is 14 amino acids. The CDR3 coding sequence is TGTGCCAGCAGCTTTCCCTTGACTAGTTTCCCCCATCACTTC. Translating it yields CASSFPLTSFPHHF.

This chain uses TRBV4-3 with TRBJ2-3; D unresolved. Germline CDR1 reads LGHNA; CDR2 reads YSLEER. This CDR3 has 13 amino acids. V was pared by 2 bases and J by 5 bases, with 8 bases between. The CDR3 spells CASSQSRGDTQYF. Here the CDR3 DNA reads TGCGCCAGCAGCCAATCTAGAGGAGATACGCAGTATTTT.

Note on this clone: This sample also contains other DNA sequences that code for the same CDR3. The V and J genes are TRBV9 and TRBJ1-3; D gene uncertain. V shed 2 bases and J shed 0 bases, with 9 bases lying between them. The CDR3 has 15 residues. From germline, CDR1 is SGDLS and CDR2 YYNGEE. CDR3 amino acids: CASSVDGSSGNTIYF. The CDR3 nucleotides read TGTGCCAGCAGCGTCGACGGTAGCTCTGGAAACACCATATATTTT. Supplemented by reference TRBV9 and TRBJ1-3, the full variable domain reads DSGVTQTPKHLITATGQRVTLRCSPRSGDLSVYWYQQSLDQGLQFLIQYYNGEERAKGNILERFSAQQFPDLHSELNLSSLELGDSALYFCASSVDGSSGNTIYFGEGSWLTVV.

The rearrangement uses TRBV19 and TRBJ1-6, with no clear D. Trimming took 3 bases from V and 3 from J, leaving 3 bases between them. Germline values: CDR1 LNHDA, CDR2 SQIVND (reference sequence). The CDR3 has 13 residues. Written as DNA, the CDR3 is TGTGCCAGTAGTATGAACTATAATTCACCCCTCCACTTT. It specifies CASSMNYNSPLHF.

This chain links TRBV6-4 with TRBJ1-3; D ambiguous. CDR3 size: 14 residues. CDR1 MRHNA and CDR2 SNTAGT come from the germline V gene. The germline V and J ends were trimmed by 8 bases and 0 bases, with 11 bases remaining between them. The CDR3 here is CASSDQLSGNTIYF. CDR3 sequence (DNA): TGTGCCAGCTCAGACCAACTCTCTGGAAACACCATATATTTT.

V usage is TRBV30 and J usage is TRBJ1-6, with a tentative D call TRBD1 (5 bases). CDR3 size: 13 residues. V was cut by 5 bases and J by 8 bases, with 13 bases left in between. Per germline, CDR1 GTSNPN and CDR2 SVGIG (reference sequence). For the CDR3, the DNA is TGTGCCTGGCGAGGGGTTAGATATTCACCCCTCCACTTT. As protein: CAWRGVRYSPLHF.

The rearrangement uses TRBV7-3 and TRBJ2-5, with a tentative D call TRBD2 (6 bases). This CDR3 spans 16 amino acids. Between the trimmed V and J ends, which lost 1 base and 0 bases, there was a span of 12 bases. Germline V gene lookup returns CDR1 SGHTA and CDR2 FQGTGA. This CDR3 reads CASSLKGRGYQETQYF. The CDR3 DNA sequence: TGTGCCAGCAGCTTAAAAGGTCGGGGGTACCAAGAGACCCAGTACTTC.

The chain employs TRBV6-5 and TRBJ1-1, with D unresolved. With 9 bases removed from V and 6 bases from J, the gap between germline ends came to 11 bases. The CDR3 is 11 residues long. Germline V lookup: CDR1 MNHEY, CDR2 SVGAGI. The CDR3 loop is CASLGRAEAFF. The CDR3 nucleotides are TGTGCCAGTCTAGGGCGGGCTGAAGCTTTCTTT.

The chain combines TRBV6-1 with TRBJ2-2, with 7 bases matching TRBD2. CDR3 size: 12 residues. The junction had 3 bases not matched to a gene; V was cut back by 8 bases and J by 6 bases. CDR1 and CDR2 (germline): MNHNS, SASEGT. CDR3 sequence: CASGGRAGELFF. In DNA, the CDR3 is TGTGCCAGCGGAGGGAGGGCCGGGGAGCTGTTTTTT.

A remark on this clone: The junction differs from germline at one of its ends, possibly a read error. V usage is TRBV7-7 and J usage is TRBJ2-5; a possible D gene is TRBD2 (6 bases). There are 14 residues in the CDR3. Germline V gene sequence: CDR1 SSHAT, CDR2 FNYEAQ (reference sequence). CDR3 residues: CASSPAGIQETQYF. The DNA of the CDR3 is TGTGCTAGCAGCCCAGCGGGTATCCAAGAGACCCAGTACTTC.

In this sample, this clone turned up once. One end of the junction is discordant with germline, which a read error may explain. The chain couples TRBV7-7 to TRBJ1-1; possible D gene TRBD1, 5 bases. The CDR3 runs 13 residues. CDR1 is SSHAT, CDR2 FNYEAQ, per germline (reference sequence). CDR3 in DNA: TGTGCTAGCAGCGCGACAGTGAACACTGAAGCTTTCTTT. Its protein product is CASSATVNTEAFF.